These 9 T cell receptor beta chains originate from one sample sequenced in a study of technical replicates of blood from a handful of donors. Profiled with immunoSEQ multiplex PCR; TCRdb holds only in-frame clones, not every one. The sample has 55,000 to 65,000 clones; more than 95% are singletons. The sequenced sample was T cells isolated from PBMCs. The receptors originated from a human donor in good health.

The chain couples TRBV6-5 to TRBJ2-1; TRBD1 aligns across 8 bases. The CDR3 extends over 15 amino acids. CDR1 is MNHEY, CDR2 SVGAGI, per germline. The junction had 15 bases not matched to a gene; V was cut back by 7 bases and J by 10 bases. Written as DNA, the CDR3 is TGTGCCAGCACGCCCCCGGGACAGGTCGATGGGGAGCAGTTCTTC. The encoded protein is CASTPPGQVDGEQFF.

This chain links TRBV6-1 with TRBJ2-5, with 10 bases matching TRBD1. This CDR3 comprises 14 residues. With 5 bases clipped from V and 3 bases from J, the junction kept 3 bases outside the gene matches. CDR1 and CDR2 (germline): MNHNS, SASEGT. The CDR3 coding sequence is TGTGCCAGCAGTAAGGGGACAGGGGAAGAGACCCAGTACTTC. It is translated as CASSKGTGEETQYF.

This clone was recorded only once. The rearrangement links TRBV5-1 to TRBJ1-1; no clear D gene. Trimming pared 2 bases from V and 3 bases from J, leaving 8 bases between. The CDR3 runs to 13 residues. CDR1 SGHRS and CDR2 YFSETQ come from the germline V gene. CDR3 bases: TGCGCCAGCAGCTTTAAATCCGACACTGAAGCTTTCTTT. Protein: CASSFKSDTEAFF.

This chain links TRBV5-5 with TRBJ2-1; 7 bases match TRBD2. This CDR3 has 14 amino acids. Trimming at V came to 1 base and at J to 5 bases, leaving 3 bases not matched to a gene. Germline CDR1 reads SGHKS; CDR2 reads YYEKEE (reference sequence). In nucleotides, the CDR3 is TGTGCCAGCAGCTTGTCCGCGGGAGACAATGAGCAGTTCTTC. Translating gives CASSLSAGDNEQFF.

The chain joins TRBV29-1 to TRBJ1-1; the match to TRBD1 covers 8 bases. Trimming took 7 bases from V and 1 from J; bases not matched to a gene: 8. Germline V gene data show CDR1 as SQVTM and CDR2 as ANQGSEA. The CDR3 runs to 14 residues. The CDR3 sequence: CSAPSDRANTEAFF. The DNA of the CDR3 is TGCAGCGCCCCATCGGACAGGGCGAACACTGAAGCTTTCTTT.

The chain has TRBV11-2 and TRBJ2-1; TRBD2 agrees at 7 bases. The junction had 9 bases not matched to a gene; V was cut back by 4 bases and J by 6 bases. This CDR3 comprises 15 residues. CDR1 is SGHAT, CDR2 FQNNGV, per germline. The CDR3 reads CASSSRGEGVNEQFF. The CDR3 DNA reads as TGTGCCAGCAGCTCCCGGGGGGAAGGGGTCAATGAGCAGTTCTTC. The whole variable domain, remainder taken from reference TRBV11-2 and TRBJ2-1, is EAGVAQSPRYKIIEKRQSVAFWCNPISGHATLYWYQQILGQGPKLLIQFQNNGVVDDSQLPKDRFSAERLKGVDSTLKIQPAKLEDSAVYLCASSSRGEGVNEQFFGPGTRLTVL.

This chain connects TRBV28 to TRBJ1-2, with D maybe TRBD1 (6 bases). The CDR3 extends over 11 amino acids. Per germline, CDR1 MDHEN and CDR2 SYDVKM. Trimming removed 10 bases at V and 8 bases at J, with 14 bases between. Here the CDR3 DNA reads TGTGCCATCGGAAGGACAGCCGGCTACACCTTC. Its protein is CAIGRTAGYTF.

This chain links TRBV7-9 with TRBJ2-2; D might be TRBD2 (5 bases). The CDR3 sequence is 17 residues long. V was pared by 5 bases and J by 4 bases, with 20 bases between. The germline CDR1 and CDR2 sequences are SEHNR and FQNEAQ (reference sequence). CDR3 protein: CASSPQTLLAGTGELFF. As DNA, the CDR3 is TGTGCCAGCAGCCCACAGACACTACTGGCGGGCACCGGGGAGCTGTTTTTT.

V gene TRBV9 combines with J gene TRBJ2-6; 10 positions match TRBD1. Germline V gene lookup returns CDR1 SGDLS and CDR2 YYNGEE. The V segment lost 3 bases and the J segment 2 bases; nucleotides outside the gene matches: 5. This CDR3 has 17 amino acids. The CDR3 reads CASSAWTGGAGANVLTF. CDR3 nucleotides: TGTGCCAGCAGCGCATGGACAGGGGGGGCTGGGGCCAACGTCCTGACTTTC.